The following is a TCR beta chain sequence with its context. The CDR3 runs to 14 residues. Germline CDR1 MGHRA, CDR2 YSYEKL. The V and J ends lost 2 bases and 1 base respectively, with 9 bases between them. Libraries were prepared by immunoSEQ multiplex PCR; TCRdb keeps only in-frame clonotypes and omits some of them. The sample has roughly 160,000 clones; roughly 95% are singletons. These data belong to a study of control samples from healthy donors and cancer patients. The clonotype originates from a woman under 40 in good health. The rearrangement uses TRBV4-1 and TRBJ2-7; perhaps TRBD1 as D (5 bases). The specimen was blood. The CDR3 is CASSQFRDSYEQYF. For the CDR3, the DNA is TGCGCCAGCAGCCAATTCAGGGATTCCTACGAGCAGTACTTC.